The T cell receptor beta chain under discussion was sequenced for a study of CD8 T cells in Susac syndrome. As to this clonotype: The antigen is unknown.

RNA in amounts of about 0.5 to 1 ug was reverse transcribed with random hexamers. Amplification of TCR beta CDR3 used immunoSEQ multiplex PCR across 54 Vbeta and 13 Jbeta. Each CDR3 protein is one row after TCRdb ran MiXCR on the immunoSEQ multiplex PCR reads. The sample shows some 47,000 distinct CDR3 sequences, nearly 95% of them seen only once. Overall study results and limits: The relatively small number of individuals in the TCR sequencing and HLA analysis was acknowledged by the study.

CDR3 length: 15 amino acids. The germline CDR1 and CDR2 sequences are SEHNR and FQNEAQ (reference sequence). After removal of 0 bases from V and 6 bases from J, the junction contained 5 bases not matched to a gene. The T cells that were sequenced for TCR beta were CD8+ and CD4+ cells from blood. It was negative isolation that provided the CD8+ and CD4+ T cells, whereas TEMRA cells were enriched by FACS. The receptor's source is a human donor in good health. The chain is built from TRBV7-9 and TRBJ1-2; 9 nucleotides line up with TRBD1. Sequencing was carried out using CD8+ T cells from PBMCs. The CDR3 DNA reads as TGTGCCAGCAGCTTAGCCGGGGACAGGGATCATGGCTACACCTTC. Translation: CASSLAGDRDHGYTF.